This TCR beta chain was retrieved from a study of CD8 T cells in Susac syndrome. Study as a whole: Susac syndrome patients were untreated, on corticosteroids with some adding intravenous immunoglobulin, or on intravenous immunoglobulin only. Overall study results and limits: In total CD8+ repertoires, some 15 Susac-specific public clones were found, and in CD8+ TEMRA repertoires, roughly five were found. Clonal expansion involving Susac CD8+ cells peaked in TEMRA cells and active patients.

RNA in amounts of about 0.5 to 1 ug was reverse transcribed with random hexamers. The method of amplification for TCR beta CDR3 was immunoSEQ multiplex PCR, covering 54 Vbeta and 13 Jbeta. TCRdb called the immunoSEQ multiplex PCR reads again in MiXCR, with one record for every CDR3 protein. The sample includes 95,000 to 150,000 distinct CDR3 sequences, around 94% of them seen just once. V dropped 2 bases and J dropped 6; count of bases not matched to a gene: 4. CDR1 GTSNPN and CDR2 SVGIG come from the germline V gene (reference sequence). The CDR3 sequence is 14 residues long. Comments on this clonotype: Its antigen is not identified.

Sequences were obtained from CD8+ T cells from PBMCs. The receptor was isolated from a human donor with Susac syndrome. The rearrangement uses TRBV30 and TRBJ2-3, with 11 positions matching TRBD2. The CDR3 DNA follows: TGTGCCTGGAGTCCTAGCGGGGGGTGGGATACGCAGTATTTT. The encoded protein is CAWSPSGGWDTQYF.